Reported below is one TCR beta chain. The target antigen is unknown. Time point described: cycle 4 day 1 (C4D1), after 6 weeks of nivolumab. All patients relapsed after autologous stem cell transplantation, and brentuximab vedotin exposure varied. The V and J ends lost 4 bases and 4 bases respectively, with 6 bases between them. Germline assignment: CDR1 SGHDN and CDR2 FVKESK. The CDR3 consists of 12 residues. Clones were sequenced by immunoSEQ multiplex PCR, and TCRdb holds only the in-frame ones, with some missing. The sample lists about 33,000 clones; about 70% were seen once. The data originate from a study of PD-1 blockade in classical Hodgkin lymphoma. Looking at the study overall: Intravenous infusions of nivolumab 3 mg/kg reached patients every 2 weeks.

General study results and limits: It was CD4+ TCR diversity, not CD8+, that rose significantly by C4D1. What caused the repertoire differences, perhaps disease activity or prior therapy, remains undefined. Prior to therapy, complete responders displayed diversity much like that of newly diagnosed patients.

The sample in question was peripheral blood mononuclear cells (PBMCs), obtained before the fourth cycle of nivolumab. This sequence originates from a human donor with classical Hodgkin lymphoma. The chain employs TRBV14 and TRBJ2-3; D remains unclear. DNA of the CDR3: TGTGCCAGCAGCCTCGGGTCAGATACGCAGTATTTT. The encoded protein is CASSLGSDTQYF.